This T cell receptor beta chain was documented in a study of T cell responses to AZD1222 COVID-19 vaccine. The study, taken as a whole, reports: Among the donors, most were white British and more were female, and clonal diversity was possibly underestimated. It was only after the peak T cell response that any repertoires were sampled. Regions 160-218 and 743-854 dominated among vaccine-associated CD4 TCRs spanning spike.

Here immunoSEQ multiplex PCR was the method, and the copy in TCRdb shows in-frame clones only, minus some. The sample consists of over 85,000 clones, approximately 84% of them appearing once. Worth noting for this clone: Its target is unknown.

The ends lost 7 bases at V and 1 base at J; junction bases unmatched: 10. Looked up from germline, CDR1 is SEHNR and CDR2 is FQNEAQ (reference sequence). The CDR3 spans 17 residues. This chain connects TRBV7-9 to TRBJ1-3; 10 bases agree with TRBD1. This TCR was recovered from an adult who received the AZD1222 COVID-19 vaccine. Sequencing used peripheral blood, obtained 28 days after the second AZD1222 dose. CDR3 in amino acids: CASNPTWDRGSGNTIYF. DNA of the CDR3: TGTGCCAGCAACCCTACCTGGGACAGGGGTTCTGGAAACACCATATATTTT.